The clone carrying this TCR beta chain appeared a few times. The V end lost 0 bases, the J end lost 9 bases, and 16 bases lay between the germline ends. Germline CDR1 SGHRS, CDR2 YFSETQ. The CDR3 totals 16 residues. Amplification yielded TCR beta CDR3 regions, with RNA transcripts as the source. The HTBI primer set drove a first-round RT-PCR of the TCR CDR3. TCRdb re-called the multiplex PCR reads through MiXCR, storing one row per CDR3 protein. This table has roughly 510,000 distinct CDR3 sequences, 46% appearing once. This entry is derived from a study of T cells in Graves' hyperthyroidism and ophthalmopathy.

Sequenced sample: peripheral blood or thyroid tissue (not recorded which). The source is an adult woman with Graves' disease, either hyperthyroidism or ophthalmopathy (not recorded which). V is TRBV5-1 and J is TRBJ1-6; no clear D gene. The CDR3 bases are TGCGCCAGCAGCTTGGCCCCGACGGGATCGGGTTCACCCCTCCACTTT. Its protein product is CASSLAPTGSGSPLHF.